This TCR delta chain is drawn from a study of γδ T cells in repeated Plasmodium falciparum infection (dated by TCRdb to 2020 to 2022). With respect to the entire study: The natural-infection arm enrolled Malian children exposed to intense seasonal malaria transmission and compared the Malian children with Australian children matched for age and gender. Samples from controlled-infection subjects were taken at baseline, just before selected infections, and 21 days after each infection. The study examined how repeated Plasmodium falciparum infection shapes the human gammadelta T cell repertoire, using natural infection in Mali and controlled human malaria infection. Five malaria-naive U.S. adults underwent four controlled human malaria infections by bites from P. falciparum NF54-infected Anopheles stephensi mosquitoes over about 590 days. Malian gammadelta TCR repertoires were analysed cross-sectionally during no-transmission periods and were analysed longitudinally across acute febrile malaria episodes.

For bulk TCR repertoire analysis, Vgamma9/Vdelta2+ and Vdelta2-negative gammadelta T cell populations were flow-sorted out of peripheral blood mononuclear cells. The method behind the library was multiplex PCR. Sequenced on an Illumina MiSeq. Every sorted gammadelta T cell sample had both its TCR gamma (TRG) and TCR delta (TRD) chains sequenced. Under the source paper's analysis protocol: The repertoire analyses used clonotype tree plots, the accumulated frequency of the top 20 clonotypes, and diversity index (DI) and D75 metrics. With CATT, TCRdb called clones again from the public reads; duplicate DNA rows were later joined. These V and J calls originate from TCRdb's pipeline instead of the authors' own analysis. The sample table contains 80,000 to 95,000 delta-chain clones; only one count was recorded for under 1.5% of them. 8.5% to 10% of the sample comes from the top ten. Measured from the cysteine to the phenylalanine, the CDR3 is 17 residues long. Just the 51-base CDR3 DNA is kept, in frame starting at base 1. CDR1 is given as TSWWSYY and CDR2 as QGS, both from the germline V gene.

This clone was picked up a small number of times. Its specific antigen is unknown. TCRdb records a much larger clone's protein for this DNA, with a difference at residue 4 that likely arises from a read error; the protein given is the translation of the DNA. Overall results and qualifications from the work: Because the controlled-infection cohort was small, analysis of inter-individual variability in gammadelta T cell responses was limited. Across time and infection, the Vgamma9/Vdelta2+ TCR repertoires showed a highly stable polyclonal makeup, with many TCRgamma sequences overlapping between individuals. Waves of new clonotype selection in Vdelta2-negative, largely Vdelta1+, gammadelta TCR repertoires appeared to be driven by repeated controlled infections. Generalizability was limited because the Malian cohort came from a small rural village made up predominantly of one ethnic group. Compared with Australian children, Malian children appeared to have Vdelta2-negative gammadelta TCR repertoires that were more clonally expanded, less diverse and less shared.

The sequence joins TRDV1 to TRDJ1; the junction holds 7 bases that match TRDD3. TCRdb lists no J gene, so it was determined here by aligning the DNA to germline. Sequenced input: gamma-delta T cells from blood. This receptor was taken from a pool of human donors (malaria-infected and uninfected, not separated). The CDR3 region reads CALRDTFQGGYNDKLIF. The DNA is as follows: TGTGCTCTTAGGGATACATTCCAGGGAGGGTACAACGATAAACTCATCTTT.